The clone carrying this T cell receptor beta chain was observed once. Its specificity is unknown. This entry belongs to a study of T cell repertoires in cytomegalovirus infection. Study as a whole: Recently identified HLA-C-restricted CMV epitopes were used, and well-studied HLA-B-restricted CMV epitopes were used as well.

CDR1 and CDR2 (germline): KGHSH, LQKENI. CDR3 length: 12 amino acids. V shed 2 bases and J shed 7 bases, with 6 bases lying between them. One entry per CDR3 protein, called by TCRdb with MiXCR from the reads. The table includes roughly 500,000 distinct CDR3 sequences, around 30% detected once. The TCR originated in a human donor in good health (CMV status not recorded). Some clones in this sample may be carry-over from other donors' samples. The V call is TRBV18, the J call TRBJ1-5; no reliable D call. Sequencing used cultured PBMCs, obtained from culture after CMV antigen stimulation. The CDR3 region is CASSPKEQPQHF. CDR3 nucleotide sequence: TGTGCCAGCTCACCAAAAGAACAGCCCCAGCATTTT.